The clone carrying this TCR beta chain was detected many times. Construction of TCR beta libraries relied on iRepertoire HTBI primers and on Arm-PCR targeting CDR3 regions. TCRdb analysed the multiplex PCR reads with MiXCR anew, one entry per CDR3 protein. The top ten hold more than 20% of the sample, which has about 530,000 distinct CDR3 sequences, 15% to 20% seen once. Time point in this sample: newly diagnosed GD, antithyroid drugs for less than 3 months. Isolated PBMC RNA provided the starting material for the TCR library. Doctors identified Graves' disease using the American Thyroid Association guidelines. The record originates from a study of regulatory T cells in long-lasting Graves disease. Germline V gene sequence: CDR1 SNHLY, CDR2 FYNNEI. The CDR3 runs to 13 residues. V was cut by 6 bases and J by 0 bases, with 6 bases left in between. This sample was also put to use in a study of T cells in Graves' hyperthyroidism and ophthalmopathy. As that study records: Clinical symptoms, serum thyroxine, TRAb, thyroid ultrasound and orbital computed tomography informed diagnoses. First-round RT-PCR with HTBI primers amplified the TCR CDR3 region. In the analysis, a 13 V-J model separated ophthalmopathy from stable hyperthyroidism.

This sequence joins TRBV2 and TRBJ1-5; no definite D call. Sequenced material: peripheral blood mononuclear cells (PBMCs), taken at new diagnosis, from a patient treated with antithyroid drugs. This sequence was found in a woman in her forties or fifties with Graves disease. The chain's CDR3 is CASRDDSNQPQHF. The DNA for the CDR3 is TGTGCCAGCAGGGACGATAGCAATCAGCCCCAGCATTTT.